This T cell receptor (beta chain) is drawn from a study of T cell repertoires in cytomegalovirus infection. Study-level background: Selection of CMV epitopes for the study included recently identified HLA-C-restricted and well-studied HLA-B-restricted ones.

Each CDR3 protein is one row after TCRdb ran MiXCR on the reads. The sample includes some 920,000 distinct CDR3 sequences, less than 40% seen only once; the top ten take 11% to 15%. Notes on the study in general: Across the ex vivo response, the dominant clonotypes were HLA-C-restricted CMV-specific TCR beta clonotypes.

Note on this clonotype: Its antigen is still unknown.

Looked up from germline, CDR1 is MNHNY and CDR2 is SVGAGI (reference sequence). V lost 5 bases and J 8 bases, leaving 13 bases between the germline ends. The CDR3 spans 12 residues. The TCR was taken from a human donor in good health (CMV status not recorded). Some clones in this sample may be carry-over from other donors' samples. The gene calls are TRBV6-6 and TRBJ2-7; D perhaps matches TRBD1 (5 bases). The material sequenced was cultured CD8+ T cells from PBMCs, taken from culture after CMV antigen stimulation. The CDR3 sequence is CASSELGVQQYF. The CDR3 DNA sequence: TGTGCCAGCAGTGAGCTAGGGGTCCAGCAGTACTTC.